One sample yielded the 19 T cell receptor beta chains listed below, sequenced in a study of shared clonotypes between healthy human individuals. TCRdb's copy holds only in-frame clones and misses some; the assay was immunoSEQ multiplex PCR. The repertoire holds more than 2 million clones, with 90% to 95% as singletons. Sequenced material: naive CD4+ T cells sorted from blood. Subset specified: CD45RA+ positively selected. The receptors shown here come from a man between 18 and 29 years old in good health.

The V gene is TRBV27, the J gene TRBJ1-5; D gene ambiguous. This CDR3 region has 12 residues. Germline V lookup: CDR1 MNHEY, CDR2 SMNVEV (reference sequence). V was clipped by 5 bases and J by 2 bases, with 4 bases between them. The CDR3 nucleotides read TGTGCCAGCAGTCGAGGCAATCAGCCCCAGCATTTT. It is translated as CASSRGNQPQHF.

The V and J genes are TRBV7-8 and TRBJ1-5, with no clear D. Trimming took 0 bases from V and 0 from J, leaving 6 bases between them. This CDR3 region has 15 residues. In germline, CDR1 is SGHVS, CDR2 FQNEAQ. The CDR3 DNA reads as TGTGCCAGCAGCTTAGCAGACAATAGCAATCAGCCCCAGCATTTT. Its translation: CASSLADNSNQPQHF.

Comment on this clone: Other nucleotide sequences from this sample produce the same CDR3. The chain employs TRBV7-9 and TRBJ1-5; D unclear. This CDR3 region has 13 residues. Germline V gene data show CDR1 as SEHNR and CDR2 as FQNEAQ (reference sequence). Trimming removed 3 bases from V and 5 bases from J, with 8 bases in between. The CDR3 region has the DNA TGTGCCAGCAGCTTGTCTGGTGATCAGCCCCAGCATTTT. Protein: CASSLSGDQPQHF.

V and J are TRBV7-2 and TRBJ2-7; perhaps TRBD2 as D (5 bases). Between the trimmed V and J ends, which lost 0 bases and 2 bases, there was a span of 11 bases. The CDR3 runs to 15 residues. Germline lookup yields CDR1 SGHTA and CDR2 FQGNSA. CDR3 bases: TGTGCCAGCAGCTTAGCAGCGGATATTACCTACGAGCAGTACTTC. Its translation: CASSLAADITYEQYF.

In this sample, this clone turned up once. The gene calls are TRBV14 and TRBJ1-1, with 7 bases matching TRBD1. Germline CDR1 and CDR2: SGHDN and FVKESK. There are 14 residues in the CDR3. V was clipped by 2 bases and J by 9 bases; unmatched bases: 9. In nucleotides, the CDR3 is TGTGCCAGCAGCCAACAGGGGGTTGGGTCTAAAGCTTTCTTT. It codes for CASSQQGVGSKAFF.

The rearrangement joins TRBV19 to TRBJ2-7; no reliable D call. V was shortened by 5 bases and J by 0 bases, with 11 bases between the two germline ends. This CDR3 comprises 14 residues. Germline V CDR1 and CDR2: LNHDA, SQIVND (reference sequence). CDR3 loop: CASSSVGASYEQYF. The CDR3 coding sequence is TGTGCCAGTAGTTCCGTAGGAGCCTCCTACGAGCAGTACTTC.

This clone came up once. V gene TRBV11-2 combines with J gene TRBJ2-7; possibly TRBD2 for D (5 bases). The germline CDR1 and CDR2 sequences are SGHAT and FQNNGV. The CDR3 runs to 14 residues. Trimming pared 5 bases from V and 8 bases from J, leaving 19 bases between. Here the CDR3 reads CASSASSWGEKQYF. CDR3 in DNA: TGTGCCAGCAGCGCCTCGTCGTGGGGAGAGAAGCAGTACTTC.

The chain employs TRBV7-2 and TRBJ2-2; D may be TRBD1 or TRBD2 (6 bases each). The CDR3 totals 17 residues. CDR1 SGHTA and CDR2 FQGNSA come from the germline V gene. Deletions cut 5 bases from V and 0 bases from J, with 16 bases between. CDR3 sequence reads: CASSLRGGTSNTGELFF. The CDR3 nucleotides read TGTGCCAGCAGCCTGCGAGGGGGGACCTCGAACACCGGGGAGCTGTTTTTT.

This sequence joins TRBV6-5 and TRBJ2-3, with D tentatively TRBD2 (6 bases). CDR3 length: 16 residues. Trimming took off 0 bases at V and 3 bases at J, with 13 bases between the two ends. Germline V CDR1 and CDR2: MNHEY, SVGAGI. CDR3 DNA sequence: TGTGCCAGCAGTTACTCGCGGGGCTCGGGGACAGATACGCAGTATTTT. As protein: CASSYSRGSGTDTQYF.

This clone was seen only once. The V call is TRBV28, the J call TRBJ2-1; 11 bases align to TRBD2. V shed 2 bases and J 8 bases; nucleotides not matched to a gene: 5. The length of the CDR3 is 15 residues. Germline CDR1 MDHEN, CDR2 SYDVKM. CDR3 protein: CASSLPSGGSHEQFF. The DNA of the CDR3 is TGTGCCAGCAGTTTACCTAGCGGGGGGTCCCATGAGCAGTTCTTC.

V usage is TRBV6-5 and J usage is TRBJ1-1; D might be TRBD1 (5 bases). Germline V gives CDR1 MNHEY, CDR2 SVGAGI. V lost 0 bases, J lost 10 bases, and 12 bases lay in between. The CDR3 consists of 13 residues. The CDR3 DNA follows: TGTGCCAGCAGTTACTCGGGGCAAGGTGCAGCTTTCTTT. Its protein product is CASSYSGQGAAFF.

The V gene is TRBV5-1, the J gene TRBJ1-1; the D gene is possibly TRBD1 (6 bases). CDR1 and CDR2 from the germline V gene are SGHRS and YFSETQ. V was shortened by 0 bases and J by 0 bases, with 9 bases between the two germline ends. The CDR3 is made up of 15 amino acids. The chain's CDR3 is CASSLGQVMNTEAFF. The CDR3 nucleotides are TGCGCCAGCAGCTTGGGACAGGTCATGAACACTGAAGCTTTCTTT.

The genes are TRBV30 and TRBJ1-6; D gene uncertain. The CDR3 is 13 amino acids. The germline CDR1 and CDR2 sequences are GTSNPN and SVGIG (reference sequence). V lost 4 bases and J 7 bases, leaving 11 bases between the germline ends. The CDR3 sequence is CAWKVGENSPLHF. Here the CDR3 DNA reads TGTGCCTGGAAGGTCGGAGAAAATTCACCCCTCCACTTT.

This clone was detected a few times. The chain employs TRBV30 and TRBJ1-1; tentatively, D is TRBD1 (5 bases). V lost 4 bases and J lost 1, with 13 bases in between. The CDR3 runs to 14 residues. Germline-derived CDR1 and CDR2 are GTSNPN and SVGIG (reference sequence). The CDR3: CAWNRDFQNTEAFF. In DNA form, the CDR3 reads TGTGCCTGGAACCGGGACTTTCAGAACACTGAAGCTTTCTTT.

The V call is TRBV6-5, the J call TRBJ1-2; a weak D match, TRBD1 (6 bases). The length of the CDR3 is 13 residues. Trimming took off 5 bases at V and 6 bases at J, with 13 bases between the two ends. Per germline, CDR1 MNHEY and CDR2 SVGAGI. CDR3 sequence (DNA): TGTGCCAGCAGTCAACAGGGAGTTAATGGCTACACCTTC. This gives the protein CASSQQGVNGYTF.

This sequence joins TRBV9 and TRBJ1-1, with D unresolved. This CDR3 region has 13 residues. V shed 0 bases and J shed 4 bases, with 7 bases lying between them. Germline V gene sequence: CDR1 SGDLS, CDR2 YYNGEE. The CDR3: CASSVDTATEAFF. DNA of the CDR3: TGTGCCAGCAGCGTAGACACAGCCACTGAAGCTTTCTTT.

The chain joins TRBV5-1 to TRBJ2-5; D uncertain. The J call may not be correct, given that the DNA end is closer to TRBJ2-7. The CDR3 sequence is 11 residues long. CDR1 is SGHRS and CDR2 is YFSETQ in the germline V gene. The CDR3 here is CASSRSYEQYF. CDR3 in DNA: TGCGCCAGCAGCCGTTCCTACGAGCAGTACTTC.

This clone was detected only once. The rearrangement uses TRBV5-6 and TRBJ2-1; D possibly corresponds to TRBD1 (5 bases). V lost 1 base, J lost 3 bases, and 14 bases lay in between. Germline values: CDR1 SGHDT, CDR2 YYEEEE. The CDR3 runs to 16 residues. The CDR3 here is CASSLSGRRFYNEQFF. The CDR3 DNA sequence: TGTGCCAGCAGCTTGTCAGGGCGTAGATTCTACAATGAGCAGTTCTTC.

The chain employs TRBV12-5 and TRBJ2-1, with 8 positions matching TRBD2. Germline V gives CDR1 LGHNT, CDR2 FRNRAP. V lost 4 bases and J lost 4; bases outside the gene matches: 9. CDR3 size: 16 residues. Written as DNA, the CDR3 is TGTGCTAGTGGTTACTCAGCGGGAGATGTGTACAATGAGCAGTTCTTC. This sequence encodes CASGYSAGDVYNEQFF.